These 8 T cell receptor beta chains share one sample of origin, sequenced in a study of patients and donors after allogeneic stem cell transplantation. Via MiXCR, TCRdb re-called the RT-PCR reads, giving one row per CDR3 protein. The sample records about 410,000 distinct CDR3 sequences, 16% being singletons. Sequencing was done on a sample of blood, either unsorted or a sorted T cell fraction (not recorded which). These receptors were collected from a human donor who was either an allogeneic HSCT recipient or a stem cell or donor lymphocyte infusion donor (not recorded which). It is not recorded whose cells these are; they may come from a transplant donor.

The chain uses TRBV5-6 and TRBJ2-7, with D perhaps being TRBD1 or TRBD2 (5 bases each). Germline CDR1 SGHDT, CDR2 YYEEEE. The V gene lost 4 bases and the J gene lost 6 bases, with 14 bases spanning the gap. This CDR3 has 13 amino acids. CDR3 residues: CASSLLGTVEQYF. For the CDR3, the DNA is TGTGCCAGCAGCCTACTGGGGACGGTCGAGCAGTACTTC.

V and J are TRBV29-1 and TRBJ2-7; D gene ambiguous. Germline CDR1 SQVTM, CDR2 ANQGSEA. The V end was cut by 5 bases, the J end by 5 bases, with 25 bases between. This CDR3 has 16 residues. This chain's CDR3 is CSVSQGMGHGLNEQYF. The CDR3 nucleotides read TGCAGCGTTTCCCAAGGGATGGGCCACGGTTTAAACGAGCAGTACTTC.

This clonotype was recorded at least ten times. The chain uses TRBV20-1 and TRBJ2-1, with TRBD2 matching over 10 bases. In germline, CDR1 is DFQATT, CDR2 SNEGSKA (reference sequence). The CDR3 has 13 residues. V trimming: 6 bases; J trimming: 8 bases; junction bases outside the gene matches: 7. Written as DNA, the CDR3 is TGCAGTGCCTTAGGGACTAGCGAACATGAGCAGTTCTTC. Translating it yields CSALGTSEHEQFF.

J is TRBJ2-1 and V is TRBV10-3, with D uncertain. This CDR3 has 15 amino acids. V shed 8 bases and J shed 0 bases, with 14 bases lying between them. Germline CDR1 and CDR2: ENHRY and SYGVKD. In nucleotides, the CDR3 is TGTGCCATCGCCCGTCGCAGAGACTCCTACAATGAGCAGTTCTTC. It translates to CAIARRRDSYNEQFF.

This clonotype has at least ten counts. The chain joins TRBV12-3 or TRBV12-4 to TRBJ1-2, with 8 bases identical to TRBD1. The CDR3 sequence is 13 residues long. J lost 2 bases, V lost 6 bases, and 2 bases had no gene match. The chain's CDR3 is CASRQGANYGYTF. CDR3 in DNA: TGTGCCAGCAGGCAGGGGGCGAACTATGGCTACACCTTC.

The chain links TRBV11-3 to TRBJ1-2; 10 nucleotides agree with TRBD1. V shed 4 bases, J shed 8 bases, and the junction held 4 bases outside the gene matches. This CDR3 has 13 residues. In germline, CDR1 is SGHNT, CDR2 YENEEA. In DNA form, the CDR3 reads TGTGCCAGCAGCTACGGGACAGGGGCCGGCTACACCTTC. It specifies CASSYGTGAGYTF.

The chain couples TRBV12-3 or TRBV12-4 to TRBJ1-2; D gene ambiguous. V lost 7 bases, J lost 3 bases, and 21 bases lay in between. This CDR3 is 16 amino acids long. In nucleotides, the CDR3 is TGTGCCAGCACCTGGGAGTTAGGCAGAGAAGACTATGGCTACACCTTC. Its protein is CASTWELGREDYGYTF.

This clonotype was seen many times. This chain uses TRBV12-3 or TRBV12-4 with TRBJ2-1, with D possibly matching TRBD1 (5 bases). The ends were cut back, 6 bases at V and 3 bases at J, with 12 bases in the middle. The CDR3 consists of 14 residues. The CDR3 coding sequence is TGTGCCAGCAGGACCGACAGCCTCTACAATGAGCAGTTCTTC. Its translation is CASRTDSLYNEQFF.